This T cell receptor (beta chain) was sequenced during a study of response to subunit inactivated influenza vaccine. Details on this clonotype: Its matching antigen is unknown.

A single record per CDR3 protein comes from TCRdb applying MiXCR to the RT-PCR reads. The sample lists over 300,000 distinct CDR3 sequences, around a fifth occurring once. General study findings and limits: Few additional T cells are recruited per seasonal influenza vaccination, authors suggested.

The sequence was obtained from a man between 50 and 70 years old who received an inactivated influenza vaccine. The sequenced sample was PBMCs from blood, obtained approximately 22 months after vaccination.

CDR3 sequence reads: CASSPFPAEKTGDTQYF. The CDR3 DNA reads as TGTGCCAGCAGCCCCTTTCCCGCAGAAAAAACGGGAGATACGCAGTATTTT. The V call is TRBV7-6, the J call TRBJ2-3; D not certain. The germline CDR1 and CDR2 sequences are SGHVS and FNYEAQ. The CDR3 is 17 amino acids. V lost 5 bases and J 5 bases, leaving 23 bases between the germline ends.